Listed below are T cell receptor beta chains from one sample, sequenced in a study of OX40 agonist ivuxolimab in advanced cancers. Assay: immunoSEQ multiplex PCR; the TCRdb copy retains only in-frame clones and omits some. The table records tens of thousands of clones, about four fifths of them present only once. The material sequenced was CD4+ or CD8+ T cells sorted from blood, taken in a trial of the OX40 agonist ivuxolimab. The source of these receptors is an adult with an advanced solid tumor such as melanoma, head and neck, liver or kidney cancer. CDR3s include the opening cysteine and the closing phenylalanine or tryptophan. D genes are given only for firm matches. Size tells how often a clone was seen (once, few, many) or the class of an expanded clone, and some rows leave it out.

J,V,size,D,CDR3,DNA
TRBJ1-1,TRBV20-1,few,TRBD1,CSARGDRAAFF,TGCAGTGCTAGAGGGGACAGGGCGGCTTTCTTT
TRBJ1-4,TRBV12-2,few,.,CASRPGTGDSEKLFF,TGTGCAAGTCGCCCGGGGACAGGGGATAGTGAAAAACTGTTTTTT
TRBJ1-2,TRBV18,.,.,CASSPPTGIYGYTF,TGTGCCAGCTCACCACCGACAGGAATCTATGGCTACACCTTC
TRBJ2-3,TRBV5-1,once,TRBD2,CASSLDETGNIIVGTSGPPDTQYF,TGCGCCAGCAGCTTGGATGAGACAGGGAACATCATTGTGGGGACTAGCGGGCCCCCCGATACGCAGTATTTT
TRBJ2-3,TRBV5-1,once,TRBD2,CASSLRTSGGTDTQYF,TGCGCCAGCTCCCTTCGGACTAGCGGGGGCACAGATACGCAGTATTTT
TRBJ1-1,TRBV2,few,.,CASSELAAQGSMNTEAFF,TGTGCCAGCAGTGAGTTAGCTGCCCAGGGAAGTATGAACACTGAAGCTTTCTTT
TRBJ2-7,TRBV5-6,.,.,CASSLGADSSLYEQYF,TGTGCCAGCAGCTTGGGTGCGGACAGTTCTCTCTACGAGCAGTACTTC
TRBJ2-1,TRBV30,.,.,CAWSVLGKLLTYNEQFF,TGTGCCTGGAGTGTACTAGGCAAATTATTAACCTACAATGAGCAGTTCTTC
TRBJ2-3,TRBV10-3,few,TRBD2,CAVRGLADKSTDTQYF,TGTGCCGTCCGGGGACTAGCGGATAAGAGCACAGATACGCAGTATTTT
TRBJ2-7,TRBV5-1,.,TRBD1,CASSPDRQVYEQYF,TGCGCCAGCAGCCCGGACAGGCAGGTCTACGAGCAGTACTTC
TRBJ2-4,TRBV2,medium-sized,TRBD1,CASGGQANIQYF,TGTGCCAGCGGAGGACAGGCAAACATTCAGTACTTC
TRBJ2-5,TRBV5-8,few,TRBD1,CASSLGDRGETQYF,TGTGCCAGCAGCTTGGGGGACAGGGGGGAGACCCAGTACTTC
TRBJ2-7,TRBV6-6,.,.,CASSYGPAVALGEQYF,TGTGCCAGCAGTTACGGACCTGCCGTAGCCTTGGGCGAGCAGTACTTC
TRBJ2-5,TRBV11-1,.,TRBD2,CASSTSGGKQETQYF,TGTGCCAGCAGCACTAGCGGGGGCAAACAAGAGACCCAGTACTTC
TRBJ2-5,TRBV27,.,.,CASSLSGFGETQYF,TGTGCCAGCAGTTTAAGCGGTTTTGGAGAGACCCAGTACTTC
TRBJ1-1,TRBV7-3,.,.,CASSFSGNTEAFF,TGTGCCAGCAGCTTTAGCGGGAACACTGAAGCTTTCTTT